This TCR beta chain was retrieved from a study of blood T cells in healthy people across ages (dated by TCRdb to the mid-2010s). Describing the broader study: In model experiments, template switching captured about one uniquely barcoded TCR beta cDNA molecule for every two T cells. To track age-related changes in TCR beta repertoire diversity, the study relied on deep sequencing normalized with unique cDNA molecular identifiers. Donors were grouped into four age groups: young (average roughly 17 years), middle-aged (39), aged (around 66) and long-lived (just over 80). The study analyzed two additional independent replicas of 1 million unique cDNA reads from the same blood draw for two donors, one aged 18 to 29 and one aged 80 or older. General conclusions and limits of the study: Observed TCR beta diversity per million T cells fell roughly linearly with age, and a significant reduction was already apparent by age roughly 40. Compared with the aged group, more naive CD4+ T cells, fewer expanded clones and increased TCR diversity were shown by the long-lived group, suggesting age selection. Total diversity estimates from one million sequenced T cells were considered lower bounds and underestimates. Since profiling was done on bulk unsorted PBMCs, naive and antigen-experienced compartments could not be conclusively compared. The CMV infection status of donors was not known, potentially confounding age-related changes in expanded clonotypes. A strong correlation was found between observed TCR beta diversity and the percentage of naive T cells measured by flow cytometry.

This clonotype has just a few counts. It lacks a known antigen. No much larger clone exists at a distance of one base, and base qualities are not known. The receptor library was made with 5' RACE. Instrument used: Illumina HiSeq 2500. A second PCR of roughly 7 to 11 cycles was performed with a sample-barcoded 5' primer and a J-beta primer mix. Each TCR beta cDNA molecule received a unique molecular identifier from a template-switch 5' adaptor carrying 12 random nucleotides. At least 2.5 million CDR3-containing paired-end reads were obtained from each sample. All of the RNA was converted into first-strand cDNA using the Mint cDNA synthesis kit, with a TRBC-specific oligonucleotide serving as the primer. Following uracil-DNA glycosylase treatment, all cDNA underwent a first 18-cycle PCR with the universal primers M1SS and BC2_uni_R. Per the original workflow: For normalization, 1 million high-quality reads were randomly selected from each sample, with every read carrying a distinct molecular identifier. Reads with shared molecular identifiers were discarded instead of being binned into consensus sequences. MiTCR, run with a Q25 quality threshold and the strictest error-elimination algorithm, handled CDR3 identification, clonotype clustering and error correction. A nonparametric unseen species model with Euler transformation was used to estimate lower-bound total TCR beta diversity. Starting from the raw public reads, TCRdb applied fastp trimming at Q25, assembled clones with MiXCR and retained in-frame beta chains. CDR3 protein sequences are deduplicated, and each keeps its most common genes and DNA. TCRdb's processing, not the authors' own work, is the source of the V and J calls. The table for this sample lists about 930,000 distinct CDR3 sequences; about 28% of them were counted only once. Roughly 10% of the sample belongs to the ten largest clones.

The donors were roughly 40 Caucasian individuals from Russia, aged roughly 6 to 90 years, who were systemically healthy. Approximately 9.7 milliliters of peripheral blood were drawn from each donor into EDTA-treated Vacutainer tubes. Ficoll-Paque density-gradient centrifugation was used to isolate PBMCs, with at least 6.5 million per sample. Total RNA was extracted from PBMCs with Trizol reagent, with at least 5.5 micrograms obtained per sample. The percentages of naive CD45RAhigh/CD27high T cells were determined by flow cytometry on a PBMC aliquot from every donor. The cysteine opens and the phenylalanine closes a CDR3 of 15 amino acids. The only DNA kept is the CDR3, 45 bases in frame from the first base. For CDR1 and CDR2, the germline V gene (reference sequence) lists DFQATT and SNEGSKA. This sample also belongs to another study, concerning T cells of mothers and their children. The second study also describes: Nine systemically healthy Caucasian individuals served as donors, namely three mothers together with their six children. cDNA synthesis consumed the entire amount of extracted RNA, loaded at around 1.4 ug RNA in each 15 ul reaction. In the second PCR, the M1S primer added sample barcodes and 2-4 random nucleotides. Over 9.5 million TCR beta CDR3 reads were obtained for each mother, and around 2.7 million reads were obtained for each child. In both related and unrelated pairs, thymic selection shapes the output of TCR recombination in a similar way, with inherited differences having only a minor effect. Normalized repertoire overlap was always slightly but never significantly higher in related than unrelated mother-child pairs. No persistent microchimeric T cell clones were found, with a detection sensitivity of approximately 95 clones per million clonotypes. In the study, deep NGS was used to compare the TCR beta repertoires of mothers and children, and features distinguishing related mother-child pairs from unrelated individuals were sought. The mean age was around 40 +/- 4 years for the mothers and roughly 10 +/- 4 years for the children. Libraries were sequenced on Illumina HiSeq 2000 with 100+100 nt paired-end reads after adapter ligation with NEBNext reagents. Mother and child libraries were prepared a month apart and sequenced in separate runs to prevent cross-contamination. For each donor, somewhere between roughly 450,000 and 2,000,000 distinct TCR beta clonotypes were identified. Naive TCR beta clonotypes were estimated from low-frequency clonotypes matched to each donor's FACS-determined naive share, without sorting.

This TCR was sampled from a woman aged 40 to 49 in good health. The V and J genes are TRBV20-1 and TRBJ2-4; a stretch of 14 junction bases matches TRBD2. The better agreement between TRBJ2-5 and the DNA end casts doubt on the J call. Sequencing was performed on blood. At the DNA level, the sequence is TGCAGTGCCACCGGGACTAGCGGGGGCCAAGAGACCCAGTACTTC. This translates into CSATGTSGGQETQYF.